The source of this T cell receptor beta chain is a study of cytomegalovirus exposure and HLA in healthy donors (dated by TCRdb to about 2017). With respect to the entire study: According to an earlier analysis of several hundred of the donors, 150 million to 200 million T cells yielded 117 million unique TCR beta sequences and more than 250 Gb of sequence data. Around 320 gigabases of sequencing data and tens of millions of unique TCR sequences were included in an early release covering roughly 600 HLA-typed donors. Among the roughly 400 genotyped donors, about 85% belonged to the genetic ancestry cluster associated with self-reported Caucasian donors. The study aimed to test whether signatures of past pathogen exposure could be identified by cataloging public T cell receptors. The study profiled the T cell repertoires of 500 to 800 subjects by immunosequencing and related them to cytomegalovirus serostatus. Besides the first cohort of under 700 subjects, a separate validation cohort made up of 120 different subjects was used. High-throughput TCR immunosequencing, statistical association of individual TCRs with disease status, and machine learning were combined to predict cytomegalovirus infection status. A later analysis re-analyzed previously published TCR beta repertoires from approximately 670 donors and added high-resolution HLA genotyping to study TCR occurrence patterns. Rather than using new phenotypic data, the later analysis identified candidate immune exposures from TCR beta sequences and from how often those sequences occurred across donors. An earlier analysis of around 640 of the donors used high-throughput TCR beta sequencing to judge whether each TCR beta V gene segment behaved as functional or pseudogenic. Donor age, sex, ethnicity and CMV serostatus were compiled alongside the repertoire data. A later genetic analysis took genome-wide SNP genotypes for about 55% of the roughly 670 donors and used that subset as a discovery cohort. Every repertoire in the discovery cohort had been generated on one and the same sequencing platform. HLA typing included class I and class II loci at four-digit resolution. The number of typed donors differed by locus: roughly 629-640 for A, B, C, DRB1 and DQB1; 522 for DQA1; 606 for DPA1; and around 490 for DPB1. Roughly 5 DR-DQ haplotypes were treated as single units for association and clustering because of strong linkage in the cohort. Across approximately 400 genotyped donors of the cohort, an average of about 220,000 unique TCR beta nucleotide sequences per donor were sequenced, and 15% to 20% of those sequences were non-productive.

Trimming at the junction amounts to 1 base on V and 3 bases on J, and the germline ends lie 14 bases apart. Including cysteine and phenylalanine, the CDR3 has 16 amino acids. Here the CDR3 DNA is all that survives: 48 bases in frame from base 1. CDR1 and CDR2 (SGHVS, FNYEAQ) derive from the germline V gene. Summary of the overall study and its limitations: The earlier analysis of 587 of the donors excluded 15 to 20 rarely observed V segments, including chromosome 9 orphons, because counts were too low. Presence/absence analyses assumed roughly uniform sequencing depth across donors, an assumption that may not hold. A total of 150 or so TCR beta chains were listed by the study as associated with cytomegalovirus. Compared with equally common non-associated chains, HLA-associated TCR beta chains in a later analysis were more clonally expanded and had lower generation probabilities. A later genetic analysis reported fewer N-insertions in productive TCRs among donors in an Asian-associated ancestry cluster than the roughly 620-donor mean. In a later analysis, the rate of TCR association differed among HLA loci, with DRB1 alleles having the most associated TCRs and HLA-C alleles having the fewest. HLA typing was unavailable for some donors at each locus, so association tests used only the typed subset. Some IMGT-functional V segments, including TRBV6-2 and TRBV6-3, could not be distinguished by the 87-base-pair reads and were therefore excluded. In a later analysis, several top co-occurrence clusters were reported to appear linked to parvovirus B19, influenza, CMV and Epstein-Barr virus. A later genetic analysis associated a missense DCLRE1C variant with V-gene and J-gene trimming of TCR beta chains, and an independent cohort replicated the association. The cohort was sequenced for TCR beta chains only, and without alpha or paired-chain data the features that could be detected were limited. Specific HLA alleles were associated with roughly 17,000 TCR beta sequences at a false discovery rate of 0.05 in a later analysis. A further reported finding was that TCR beta sequences accurately predicted the HLA-A and HLA-B alleles for most subjects in the first cohort. Correlated functional status among segregating V segments might be attributable to linkage disequilibrium, but an unknown experimental factor could not be ruled out. A later analysis found that most CMV-associated TCR beta chains appeared HLA-restricted, with HLA associations seemingly driven largely by CMV exposure. Most TCR sequences were seen in very few donors, while some public TCRs were found in many individuals. Broadly in line with IMGT annotations, most TCR beta V segments showed up in productive rearrangements about 87% or about 30% of the time in an earlier analysis of 450 to 750 of the donors. A few of the identified cytomegalovirus-associated TCR beta chains were confirmed in vitro to be specific for cytomegalovirus antigens. The only immune exposure information available for the cohort was CMV serostatus. The classifier was reported to diagnose cytomegalovirus status with high specificity and sensitivity in both the original and validation cohorts. According to the authors, the approach could potentially be generalized to other disease states and immunological phenotypes. A cluster of highly shared sequence variants was judged likely to be a technical artifact of the sequencing pipeline. When HLA alleles, especially DR and DQ, strongly co-occurred, attributing TCR associations to individual alleles was difficult.

Points on this clone: The clone's antigen remains unknown. No quality values exist for individual bases; no much larger clone is one base distant.

To prepare the library, the immunoSEQ multiplex PCR assay was applied. The multiplex PCR relied on a mix of 60 forward primers for TCR Vbeta segments and 13 reverse primers for TCR Jbeta segments. The CDR3 region of rearranged TCR beta genes was amplified from genomic DNA by a multiplex PCR assay. On the Illumina HiSeq System, the amplified TCR beta libraries were sequenced as 87-base-pair reads. The paper's data handling went like this. In a later analysis, tens of millions of unique TCR beta chains were counted across the roughly 700 repertoires, and about 9.9 million of these chains were shared by at least two donors. Raw reads were error-corrected and collapsed into unique sequences with a nearest-neighbor algorithm that merged closely related sequences to remove PCR and sequencing errors. CDR3 sequences were aligned to IMGT reference sequences to assign V, D and J gene segments. For a sequence to be retained, at least a six-nucleotide match to both a V gene segment and a J gene segment was required. A rearrangement counted as productive if the CDR3 had no stop codons and remained in frame with V and J, and every other rearrangement counted as non-productive. Following IMGT convention, CDR3 was defined as the stretch from the second conserved V-encoded cysteine to the conserved J-encoded phenylalanine. The earlier analysis of 587 of the donors excluded sequences that lacked an unambiguous match to a single V gene segment. An earlier analysis of roughly 590 of the donors called V segments functional above 56.7% productive rearrangements and segregating when the between-donor standard deviation exceeded 5%. A statistical classification framework was developed to diagnose cytomegalovirus status using the catalog of TCR beta chain sequences. In a later analysis, V and J genes were assigned by comparing TCR nucleotide sequences against IMGT/GENE-DB human TR gene sequences. The TCRdist pipeline was used in a later analysis to assign CDR3 sequences and most-parsimonious VDJ recombination scenarios. In a later analysis, every TCR beta chain was defined by the combination of its CDR3 amino acid sequence and its V-gene family, and reads without a unique V-gene family were dropped. As a way to deal with suspected cross-contamination and a sequencing artifact, a later analysis dropped approximately 590 nucleotide sequences that were highly shared and had low generation probability. In a later analysis, a clonal expansion index was calculated for each public chain from normalized within-repertoire ranks of inferred template counts. A later analysis computed generation probabilities with a VDJ recombination model fitted to out-of-frame rearrangements, and checked the results against IGoR. In a later analysis, hypergeometric tests were used to score TCR-TCR, TCR-HLA and TCR-CMV co-occurrence, with a repertoire-size bias correction applied to TCR pairs. In a later analysis, false discovery rates were estimated by permuting HLA or CMV assignments 20 times. A later analysis grouped co-occurring TCRs with DBSCAN, adding TCRdist sequence similarity when clustering within HLA-allele-positive subsets. Co-occurrence clustering excluded repertoires with fewer than 30,000 or more than 120,000 public chains, plus five with anomalous nucleotide sharing. Not all clones reach the TCRdb copy of this immuneACCESS table, which keeps in-frame sequences only. Checked studies attribute under half of the gap to unresolved V genes and leave the rest unexplained. That table furnishes V, J and clone size, whereas the DNA furnished D and trimming. In this sample the table shows roughly 120,000 clones, roughly 76% of which occur a single time. The ten largest make up about 16% of the sample.

The cohort consisted of some 670 healthy bone marrow donors. At the time of sampling, all cohort members were nominally healthy, though unrecorded immune exposures were likely present. The donor was CMV seropositive and was included in the group of 250 to 350 seropositive cohort members. Each donor provided a peripheral blood sample, and peripheral blood mononuclear cells were used for TCR beta sequencing. The Qiagen DNeasy Blood Extraction Kit was used to extract genomic DNA from the blood cell samples. The rearrangement combines TRBV7-6 with TRBJ2-3, and TRBD1 may be the D gene, going by 6 matching bases. Sequenced material: PBMCs. This clonotype originated in a man in his forties or fifties in good health and CMV-seropositive. CDR3 loop: CASSLGAGARTDTQYF. The DNA reads TGTGCCAGCAGCTTAGGGGCAGGGGCGCGGACAGATACGCAGTATTTT.